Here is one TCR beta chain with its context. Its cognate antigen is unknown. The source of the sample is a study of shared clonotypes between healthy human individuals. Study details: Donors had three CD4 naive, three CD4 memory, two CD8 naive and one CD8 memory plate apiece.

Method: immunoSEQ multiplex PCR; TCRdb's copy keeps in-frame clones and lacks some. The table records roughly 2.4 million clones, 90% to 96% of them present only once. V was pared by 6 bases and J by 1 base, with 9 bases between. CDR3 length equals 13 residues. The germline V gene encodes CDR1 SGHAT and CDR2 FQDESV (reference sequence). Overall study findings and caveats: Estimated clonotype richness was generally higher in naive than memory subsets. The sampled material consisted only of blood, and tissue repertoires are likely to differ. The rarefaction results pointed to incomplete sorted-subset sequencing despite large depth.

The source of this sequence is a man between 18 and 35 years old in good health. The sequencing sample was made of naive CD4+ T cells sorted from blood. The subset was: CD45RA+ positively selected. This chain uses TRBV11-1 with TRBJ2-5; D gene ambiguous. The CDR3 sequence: CASRNTIQETQYF. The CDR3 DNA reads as TGTGCCAGCAGGAACACTATCCAAGAGACCCAGTACTTC. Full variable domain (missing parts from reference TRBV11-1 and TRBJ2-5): EAEVAQSPRYKITEKSQAVAFWCDPISGHATLYWYRQILGQGPELLVQFQDESVVDDSQLPKDRFSAERLKGVDSTLKIQPAELGDSAMYLCASRNTIQETQYFGPGTRLLVL.